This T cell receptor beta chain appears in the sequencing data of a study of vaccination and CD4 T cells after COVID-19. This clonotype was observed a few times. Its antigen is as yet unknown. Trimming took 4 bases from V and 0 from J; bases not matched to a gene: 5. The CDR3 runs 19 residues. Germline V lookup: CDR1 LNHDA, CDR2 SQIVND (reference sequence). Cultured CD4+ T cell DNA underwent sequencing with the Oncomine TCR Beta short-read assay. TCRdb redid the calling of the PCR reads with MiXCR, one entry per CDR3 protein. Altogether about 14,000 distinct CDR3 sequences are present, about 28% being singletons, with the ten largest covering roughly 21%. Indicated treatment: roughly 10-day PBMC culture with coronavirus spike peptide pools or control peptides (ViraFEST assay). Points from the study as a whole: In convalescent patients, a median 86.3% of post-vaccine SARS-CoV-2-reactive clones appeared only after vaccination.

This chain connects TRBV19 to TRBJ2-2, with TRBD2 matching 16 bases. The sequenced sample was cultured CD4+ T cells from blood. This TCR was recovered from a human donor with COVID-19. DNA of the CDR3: TGTGCCAGTAGTACGTCGGGACTAGCGGGGGGGACGAACACCGGGGAGCTGTTTTTT. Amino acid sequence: CASSTSGLAGGTNTGELFF. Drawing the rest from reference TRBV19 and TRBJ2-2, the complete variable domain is DGGITQSPKYLFRKEGQNVTLSCEQNLNHDAMYWYRQDPGQGLRLIYYSQIVNDFQKGDIAEGYSVSREKKESFPLTVTSAQKNPTAFYLCASSTSGLAGGTNTGELFFGEGSRLTVL.